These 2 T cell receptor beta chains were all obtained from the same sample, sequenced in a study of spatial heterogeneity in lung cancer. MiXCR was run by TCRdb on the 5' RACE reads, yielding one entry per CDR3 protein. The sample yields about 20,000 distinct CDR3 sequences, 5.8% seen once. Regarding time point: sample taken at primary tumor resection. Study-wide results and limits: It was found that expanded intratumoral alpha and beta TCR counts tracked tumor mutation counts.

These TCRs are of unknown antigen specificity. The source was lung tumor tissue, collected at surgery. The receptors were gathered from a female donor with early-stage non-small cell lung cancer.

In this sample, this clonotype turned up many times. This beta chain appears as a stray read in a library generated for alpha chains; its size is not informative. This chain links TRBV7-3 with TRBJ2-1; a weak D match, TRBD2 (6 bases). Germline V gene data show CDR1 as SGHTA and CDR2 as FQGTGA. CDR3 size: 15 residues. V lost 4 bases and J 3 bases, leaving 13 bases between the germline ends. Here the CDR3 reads CASSSQGGIYNEQFF. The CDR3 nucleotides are TGTGCCAGCAGCTCCCAGGGCGGGATCTACAATGAGCAGTTCTTC.

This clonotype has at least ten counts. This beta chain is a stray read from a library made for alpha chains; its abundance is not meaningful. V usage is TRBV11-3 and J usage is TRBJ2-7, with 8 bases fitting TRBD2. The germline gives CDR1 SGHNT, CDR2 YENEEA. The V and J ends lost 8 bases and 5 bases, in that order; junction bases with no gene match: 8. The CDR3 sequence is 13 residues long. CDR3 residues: CASSPGLADEQYF. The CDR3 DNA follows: TGTGCCAGCTCGCCTGGACTAGCTGACGAGCAGTACTTC.